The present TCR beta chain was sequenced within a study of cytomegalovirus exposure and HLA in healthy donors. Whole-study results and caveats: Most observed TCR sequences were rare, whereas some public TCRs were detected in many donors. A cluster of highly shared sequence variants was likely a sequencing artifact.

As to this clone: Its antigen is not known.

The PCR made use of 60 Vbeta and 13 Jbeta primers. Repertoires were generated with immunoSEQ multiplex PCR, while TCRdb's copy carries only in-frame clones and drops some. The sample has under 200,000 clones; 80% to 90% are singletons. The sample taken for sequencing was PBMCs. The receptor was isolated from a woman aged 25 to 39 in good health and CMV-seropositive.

The CDR3 DNA follows: TGTGCCAGCAGCTTCAGACTAGCGGGGGGGCCCTACGAGCAGTACTTC. Residues: CASSFRLAGGPYEQYF. J is TRBJ2-5 and V is TRBV7-2; 14 nucleotides match TRBD2. The assigned J gene may be wrong: the sequence end matches TRBJ2-7 better. Per germline, CDR1 SGHTA and CDR2 FQGNSA. The CDR3 is 16 amino acids.